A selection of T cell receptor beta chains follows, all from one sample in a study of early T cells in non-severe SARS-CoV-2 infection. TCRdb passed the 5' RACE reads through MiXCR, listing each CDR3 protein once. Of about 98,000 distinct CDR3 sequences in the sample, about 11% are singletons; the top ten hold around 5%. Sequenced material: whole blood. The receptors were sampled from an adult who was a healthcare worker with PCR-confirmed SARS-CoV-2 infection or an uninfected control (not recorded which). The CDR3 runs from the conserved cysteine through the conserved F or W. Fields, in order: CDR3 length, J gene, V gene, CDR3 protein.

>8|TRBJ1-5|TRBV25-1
CASSEPLF
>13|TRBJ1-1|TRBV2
CAGLRESNTEAFF
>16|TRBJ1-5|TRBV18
CASSPEARPSNQPQHF
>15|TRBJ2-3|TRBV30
CAWSGARGHTDTQYF
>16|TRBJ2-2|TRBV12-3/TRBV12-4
CASRNPYRSSTGELFF
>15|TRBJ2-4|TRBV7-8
CASSLPQTGENIQYF
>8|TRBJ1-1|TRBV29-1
CSVEGAHF
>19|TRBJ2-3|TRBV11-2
CASSAMNFRGGRRTDTQYF
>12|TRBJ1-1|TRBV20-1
CSASAGHTEAFF
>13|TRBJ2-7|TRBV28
CASSTPPDYEQYF
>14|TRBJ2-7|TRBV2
CASSRTGGPYEQYF
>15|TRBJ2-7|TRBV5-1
CASSREPGLTYEQYF
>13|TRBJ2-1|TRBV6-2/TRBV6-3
CATRLAGVGEQFF
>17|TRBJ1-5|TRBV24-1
CATSDSWTGQANQPQHF
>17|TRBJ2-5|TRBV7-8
CASSLSSADLYQETQYF
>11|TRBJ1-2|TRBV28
CASSSYGGYTF
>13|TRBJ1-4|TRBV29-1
CSVATGWNEKLFF
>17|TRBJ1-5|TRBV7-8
CASSLAVTGYSNQPQHF
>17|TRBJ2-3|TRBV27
CDSKKKGLAVGDHTQYF
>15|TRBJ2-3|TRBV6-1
CASSETSFRADTQYF
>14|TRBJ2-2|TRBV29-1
CSVVGQGGTGELFF
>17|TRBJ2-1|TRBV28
CASSSPLTSGGYNEQFF
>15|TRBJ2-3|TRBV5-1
CASSLGDHPSDTQYF
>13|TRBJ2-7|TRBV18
CASSRGNFYEQYF
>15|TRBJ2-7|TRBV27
CASSLKGLGTYEQYF
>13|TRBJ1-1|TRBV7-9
CASSLTSGDEAFF